This T cell receptor beta chain stems from a study of glioma-infiltrating T cells. The table lists this clonotype with a few counts. Its target is not known. Using RNA template, CDR3s of TCR alpha and beta were amplified with iRepertoire arm-PCR. TCRdb re-analysed the multiplex PCR reads in MiXCR, keeping a single row per CDR3 protein. The sample gives some 180,000 distinct CDR3 sequences, 30% to 40% of which show up once; around 20% is in the top ten. The V end was cut by 8 bases, the J end by 3 bases, with 20 bases between. This CDR3 has 15 residues. Germline values: CDR1 GTSNPN, CDR2 SVGIG (reference sequence). Study conclusions and caveats: Only very few CDR3 sequences appeared in both tissue and blood. Tissue-blood divergence was below expectation in non-neoplastic patients, above in gliomas.

The chain is built from TRBV30 and TRBJ1-5, with D possibly matching TRBD1 (5 bases). Sequencing used glioma tissue, nonneoplastic brain tissue, or PBMCs (not recorded which). The TCR originated in a human donor with low-grade glioma or glioblastoma, undergoing nonglioma brain surgery, or in good health (not recorded which). CDR3 protein: CASSTPDSFNQPQHF. DNA for the CDR3: TGTGCCAGTTCCACCCCTGACAGTTTCAATCAGCCCCAGCATTTT.